Below, 27 T cell receptor beta chains from the same sample are listed, as sequenced in a study of blood T cell repertoires in COVID-19. Clones were read by immunoSEQ multiplex PCR, and TCRdb kept only the in-frame ones, dropping some. The data show 120,000 to 150,000 clones, 75% to 85% seen once. The specimen sequenced was peripheral blood. The receptors here all came from a man in his sixties with active or convalescent COVID-19.

This chain connects TRBV5-4 to TRBJ1-2; possible D gene TRBD1, 6 bases. From germline, CDR1 is SGHNT and CDR2 YYREEE (reference sequence). The CDR3 is 14 residues long. Trimming cost V 1 base and J 5 bases, with 12 bases left between them. The CDR3 spells CASSLPGEGYGYTF. Written as DNA, the CDR3 is TGTGCCAGCAGCTTGCCAGGGGAGGGTTATGGCTACACCTTC.

The chain couples TRBV14 to TRBJ1-3; a possible D gene is TRBD1 (6 bases). CDR3 size: 14 residues. Germline CDR1 SGHDN, CDR2 FVKESK. V lost 8 bases and J 2 bases, leaving 13 bases between the germline ends. The CDR3 protein is CASGRGRTGNTIYF. The CDR3 nucleotides are TGTGCCAGCGGCCGGGGGCGAACTGGAAACACCATATATTTT.

The chain combines TRBV28 with TRBJ1-5; unclear D gene. V lost 7 bases to trimming and J lost 6 bases, with 16 bases between them. The CDR3 totals 14 residues. CDR1 and CDR2 from the germline V gene are MDHEN and SYDVKM. CDR3 sequence (DNA): TGTGCCAGCACGTTCCCAACTATGATTCAGCCCCAGCATTTT. It translates to CASTFPTMIQPQHF.

The chain recombines TRBV27 with TRBJ2-2, with a possible D match to TRBD1 (6 bases). The V and J ends lost 4 bases and 2 bases respectively, with 8 bases between them. The germline V gene encodes CDR1 MNHEY and CDR2 SMNVEV (reference sequence). The CDR3 is 14 amino acids. The CDR3 DNA reads as TGTGCCAGCAGTTGGACAGTAAACACCGGGGAGCTGTTTTTT. The encoded protein is CASSWTVNTGELFF.

V is TRBV3-1 (or the pseudogene TRBV3-2) and J is TRBJ1-1; D might be TRBD1 (5 bases). V shed 0 bases and J shed 5 bases, with 10 bases lying between them. This CDR3 is built from 14 residues. CDR1 is LGHDT, CDR2 YNNKEL, per germline (reference sequence). This chain's CDR3 is CASSQERRGTEAFF. In DNA, the CDR3 is TGTGCCAGCAGCCAAGAAAGAAGGGGTACTGAAGCTTTCTTT.

The CDR3 DNA reads TGCGCCAGCAGCTTAGGCGCGACAGCCTCTGGGGCCAACGTCCTGACTTTC. It codes for CASSLGATASGANVLTF. The chain recombines TRBV5-1 with TRBJ2-6, with a possible D match to TRBD1 (5 bases). V was shortened by 2 bases and J by 0 bases, with 12 bases between the two germline ends. The CDR3 loop spans 17 amino acids. Germline assignment: CDR1 SGHRS and CDR2 YFSETQ.

V gene TRBV3-1 (or the pseudogene TRBV3-2) combines with J gene TRBJ1-5, with a possible D match to TRBD1 (5 bases). There are 14 residues in the CDR3. Between the trimmed V and J ends, which lost 0 bases and 11 bases, there was a span of 14 bases. Germline V gene data show CDR1 as LGHDT and CDR2 as YNNKEL (reference sequence). CDR3 nucleotide sequence: TGTGCCAGCAGCCAAGATAAGCGAGACAGCACCCAGCATTTT. Translated: CASSQDKRDSTQHF.

The rearrangement uses TRBV24-1 and TRBJ2-7; 9 bases match TRBD1. CDR1 is KGHDR, CDR2 SFDVKD, per germline. With 4 bases clipped from V and 6 bases from J, the junction kept 9 bases outside the gene matches. The length of the CDR3 is 15 residues. CDR3 amino acids: CATSDRADRGGEQYF. The CDR3 DNA follows: TGTGCCACCAGTGACCGTGCGGACAGGGGCGGCGAGCAGTACTTC.

The rearrangement uses TRBV24-1 and TRBJ2-2; 11 positions agree with TRBD2. V lost 2 bases to trimming and J lost 7 bases; unmatched junction nucleotides: 11. CDR1 KGHDR and CDR2 SFDVKD come from the germline V gene. This CDR3 region has 18 residues. DNA of the CDR3: TGTGCCACCAGTGATTCCCCCGGGACTAGCGGATCCTACGGGGAGCTGTTTTTT. This sequence encodes CATSDSPGTSGSYGELFF.

The chain has TRBV6-5 and TRBJ1-2; 9 nucleotides line up with TRBD1. The germline V gene encodes CDR1 MNHEY and CDR2 SVGAGI. CDR3 length: 14 amino acids. V shed 6 bases, J shed 6 bases, and the junction held 8 bases outside the gene matches. CDR3 protein: CASSGTGMSNGYTF. The CDR3 nucleotides read TGTGCCAGCAGCGGGACAGGGATGTCTAATGGCTACACCTTC.

This sequence joins TRBV6-2 or TRBV6-3 and TRBJ2-7; the D is unclear. The V end was cut by 2 bases, the J end by 5 bases, with 10 bases between. The CDR3 is made up of 13 amino acids. The germline CDR1 and CDR2 sequences are MNHEY and SVGEGT. CDR3 sequence (DNA): TGTGCCAGCAGTTACCCATCGGTCGACGAGCAGTACTTC. It encodes CASSYPSVDEQYF.

CDR3 in amino acids: CATSDSIAGGYETQYF. Written as DNA, the CDR3 is TGTGCCACCAGTGACTCTATAGCGGGAGGGTACGAGACCCAGTACTTC. The J gene is TRBJ2-5, the V gene TRBV24-1; 11 bases are a match to TRBD2. CDR3 length equals 16 residues. The germline V gene encodes CDR1 KGHDR and CDR2 SFDVKD. Trimming at V came to 4 bases and at J to 5 bases, leaving 8 bases not matched to a gene.

The chain has TRBV4-2 and TRBJ2-2, with D perhaps matching TRBD2 (5 bases). Germline assignment: CDR1 LGHNA and CDR2 YNFKEQ. This CDR3 is 13 amino acids long. The ends were cut back, 8 bases at V and 8 bases at J, with 15 bases in the middle. The CDR3, as DNA: TGTGCCAGCGAGGAGTTGAGGGCGGGGGAGCTGTTTTTT. Translating gives CASEELRAGELFF.

The chain has TRBV9 and TRBJ2-5, with D possibly matching TRBD1 (5 bases). V lost 2 bases and J 4 bases, leaving 15 bases between the germline ends. The CDR3 has 15 amino acids. Per germline, CDR1 SGDLS and CDR2 YYNGEE. The CDR3 protein is CASSVTLRVGETQYF. Here the CDR3 DNA reads TGTGCCAGCAGCGTCACGCTCAGGGTGGGAGAGACCCAGTACTTC.

This clone was observed a handful of times. This rearrangement joins TRBV5-1 to TRBJ2-1, with 8 bases aligning to TRBD2. CDR3 length: 15 amino acids. The germline V gene encodes CDR1 SGHRS and CDR2 YFSETQ. Germline trimming cut 3 bases from V and 2 bases from J; bases unmatched to any gene: 4. DNA for the CDR3: TGCGCCAGCAGCTATAGCGGGGTCGCCTACAATGAGCAGTTCTTC. This codes for CASSYSGVAYNEQFF.

This chain links TRBV28 with TRBJ1-2; TRBD1 is a possible D gene (6 bases). Germline V gives CDR1 MDHEN, CDR2 SYDVKM. Trimming pared 3 bases from V and 8 bases from J, leaving 10 bases between. This CDR3 is built from 12 residues. The CDR3 region is CASSFGGNGYTF. In DNA form, the CDR3 reads TGTGCCAGCAGTTTTGGGGGCAACGGCTACACCTTC.

The chain is built from TRBV7-3 and TRBJ1-1; possibly TRBD1 for D (5 bases). V was cut by 5 bases and J by 6 bases, with 13 bases left in between. This CDR3 is built from 13 residues. Germline V CDR1 and CDR2: SGHTA, FQGTGA. CDR3 DNA sequence: TGTGCCAGCAGCCCGACGGGGGGGTCTGAAGCTTTCTTT. It is translated as CASSPTGGSEAFF. The full variable domain, rest sourced from reference TRBV7-3 and TRBJ1-1, is GAGVSQTPSNKVTEKGKYVELRCDPISGHTALYWYRQSLGQGPEFLIYFQGTGAADDSGLPNDRFFAVRPEGSVSTLKIQRTERGDSAVYLCASSPTGGSEAFFGQGTRLTVV.

The chain combines TRBV16 with TRBJ2-4; maybe TRBD1 (6 bases). V lost 4 bases and J 4 bases, leaving 11 bases between the germline ends. The CDR3 length is 14 residues. Germline-derived CDR1 and CDR2 are KGHSY and FQNENV. CDR3 in amino acids: CASSPRTVKNIQYF. The CDR3 DNA follows: TGTGCCAGCAGCCCGAGGACAGTGAAAAACATTCAGTACTTC.

V gene TRBV19 combines with J gene TRBJ1-4, with D hard to call. Trimming left V 8 bases short and J 7 bases short, with 14 bases between. The CDR3 contains 13 residues. The germline gives CDR1 LNHDA, CDR2 SQIVND (reference sequence). The DNA of the CDR3 is TGTGCCAGTTCCTATCCTAACGGTGAAAAACTGTTTTTT. Translation gives CASSYPNGEKLFF. The full variable domain, rest sourced from reference TRBV19 and TRBJ1-4, is DGGITQSPKYLFRKEGQNVTLSCEQNLNHDAMYWYRQDPGQGLRLIYYSQIVNDFQKGDIAEGYSVSREKKESFPLTVTSAQKNPTAFYLCASSYPNGEKLFFGSGTQLSVL.

The rearrangement uses TRBV7-9 and TRBJ2-3, with 11 bases fitting TRBD1. Trimming cost V 3 bases and J 4 bases; bases outside gene matches: 6. This CDR3 has 16 amino acids. Germline V lookup: CDR1 SEHNR, CDR2 FQNEAQ (reference sequence). Written as DNA, the CDR3 is TGTGCCAGCAGCTTCAGGACAGGGGGCAAATCAGATACGCAGTATTTT. It yields the protein CASSFRTGGKSDTQYF.

The chain carries TRBV28 and TRBJ1-5; maybe TRBD1 (5 bases). CDR3 length equals 19 residues. Trimming pared 1 base from V and 0 bases from J, leaving 19 bases between. Germline CDR1 is MDHEN and CDR2 is SYDVKM. The CDR3 nucleotides read TGTGCCAGCAGTTTATCGTTCGACAGTGGGATTTATAGCAATCAGCCCCAGCATTTT. Its translation: CASSLSFDSGIYSNQPQHF.

The V gene is TRBV18, the J gene TRBJ1-1, with D unclear. Per germline, CDR1 KGHSH and CDR2 LQKENI. V gave up 2 bases and J gave up 1 base, with 5 bases separating them. This CDR3 has 13 amino acids. The CDR3 spells CASSPKQNTEAFF. In nucleotides, the CDR3 is TGTGCCAGCTCACCAAAACAGAACACTGAAGCTTTCTTT.

The rearrangement joins TRBV18 to TRBJ1-6; the match to TRBD1 covers 10 bases. This CDR3 comprises 16 residues. From germline, CDR1 is KGHSH and CDR2 LQKENI. J gave up 6 bases and V 3 bases, and 5 bases lay outside the gene matches. The CDR3 coding sequence is TGTGCCAGCTCACCTACGACAGGGGGCGTTAATTCACCCCTCCACTTT. It is translated as CASSPTTGGVNSPLHF. The full variable domain, in which reference TRBV18 and TRBJ1-6 provide the parts outside the CDR3, is NAGVMQNPRHLVRRRGQEARLRCSPMKGHSHVYWYRQLPEEGLKFMVYLQKENIIDESGMPKERFSAEFPKEGPSILRIQQVVRGDSAAYFCASSPTTGGVNSPLHFGNGTRLTVT.

In its sample, this clone was seen a few times. This chain connects TRBV28 to TRBJ1-5; no clear D. The CDR3 spans 12 residues. CDR1 MDHEN and CDR2 SYDVKM come from the germline V gene. V was clipped by 6 bases and J by 2 bases, with 5 bases between them. CDR3 in amino acids: CASRQGNQPQHF. The CDR3 DNA reads as TGTGCCAGCAGGCAGGGCAATCAGCCCCAGCATTTT.

The chain recombines TRBV28 with TRBJ2-2; 8 positions match TRBD1. CDR3 length equals 14 residues. Germline loops: CDR1 MDHEN, CDR2 SYDVKM. Unmatched junction bases numbered 3, after V lost 8 bases and J lost 1 base. In DNA form, the CDR3 reads TGTGCCAGCCAACAGGGGGGGAACACCGGGGAGCTGTTTTTT. It yields the protein CASQQGGNTGELFF.

V is TRBV6-5 and J is TRBJ2-7, with 8 positions matching TRBD1. Germline V gene sequence: CDR1 MNHEY, CDR2 SVGAGI. Unmatched junction bases numbered 3, after V lost 5 bases and J lost 0 bases. The CDR3 totals 14 residues. The CDR3 is CASSRDRTSYEQYF. DNA of the CDR3: TGTGCCAGCAGTAGGGACAGGACCTCCTACGAGCAGTACTTC.

This clone turned up a few times. The V gene is TRBV10-3, the J gene TRBJ1-6; 7 bases align to TRBD1. The trim removed 7 bases at V and 6 bases at J, leaving 3 bases unmatched. The CDR3 length is 13 residues. Germline CDR1 ENHRY, CDR2 SYGVKD. CDR3 nucleotide sequence: TGTGCCATCAAGGGACAGCTTAATTCACCCCTCCACTTT. Translating gives CAIKGQLNSPLHF.